This T cell receptor (beta chain) was sequenced for a study of tumor-infiltrating lymphocytes in primary liver carcinoma. Study outcomes and limitations: Tumor top-250-clone fractions significantly exceeded those of blood (p = 0.039). Among the pair types, tumor region pairs showed more overlap than tumor-adjacent and tumor-blood pairs.

This clonotype was seen more than once but under ten times. Its antigen remains unknown. The researchers produced TCR beta cDNA from approximately 550 ng total RNA with a constant-region primer. TCR beta libraries came from three nested multiplex PCR rounds using slightly modified ARM-PCR. TRBV1-TRBV30 forward primers and a C-beta reverse primer were used in the first two PCR rounds, which each ran for nine to ten cycles. TCRdb independently ran MiXCR on the multiplex PCR reads; one entry per CDR3 protein. The sample contains 180,000 or so distinct CDR3 sequences, roughly three fifths of which appear only once. V was pared by 3 bases and J by 0 bases, with 16 bases between. Germline CDR1 is SQVTM and CDR2 is ANQGSEA. The CDR3 is made up of 16 amino acids. Unsorted whole blood yielded blood RNA, and germline DNA was extracted as well.

Input material: peripheral blood. The clonotype comes from a man aged 40-49 years with primary liver carcinoma and hepatitis B virus infection. This sequence joins TRBV29-1 and TRBJ2-3; D is undetermined. The CDR3 is CSVEGAESPSTDTQYF. The CDR3 DNA follows: TGCAGCGTTGAGGGTGCAGAAAGCCCTAGCACAGATACGCAGTATTTT.